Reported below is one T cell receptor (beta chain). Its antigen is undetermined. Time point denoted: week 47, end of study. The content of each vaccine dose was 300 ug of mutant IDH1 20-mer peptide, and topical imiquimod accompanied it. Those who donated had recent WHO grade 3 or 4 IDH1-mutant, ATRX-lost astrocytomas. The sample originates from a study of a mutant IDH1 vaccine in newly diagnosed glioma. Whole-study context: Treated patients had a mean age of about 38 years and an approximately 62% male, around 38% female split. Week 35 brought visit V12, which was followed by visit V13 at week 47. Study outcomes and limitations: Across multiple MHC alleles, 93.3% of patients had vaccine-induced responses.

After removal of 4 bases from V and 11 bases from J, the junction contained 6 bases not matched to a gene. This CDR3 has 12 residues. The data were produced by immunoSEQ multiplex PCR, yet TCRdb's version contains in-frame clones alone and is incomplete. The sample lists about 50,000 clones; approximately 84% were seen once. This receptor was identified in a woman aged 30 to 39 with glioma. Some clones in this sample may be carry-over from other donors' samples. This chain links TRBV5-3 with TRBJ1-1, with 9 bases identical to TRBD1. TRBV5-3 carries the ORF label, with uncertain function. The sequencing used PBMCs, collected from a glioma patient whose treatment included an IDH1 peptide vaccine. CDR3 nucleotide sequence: TGTGCCAGAAGCCTCCGGGACAGGGAGGCTTTCTTT. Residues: CARSLRDREAFF.